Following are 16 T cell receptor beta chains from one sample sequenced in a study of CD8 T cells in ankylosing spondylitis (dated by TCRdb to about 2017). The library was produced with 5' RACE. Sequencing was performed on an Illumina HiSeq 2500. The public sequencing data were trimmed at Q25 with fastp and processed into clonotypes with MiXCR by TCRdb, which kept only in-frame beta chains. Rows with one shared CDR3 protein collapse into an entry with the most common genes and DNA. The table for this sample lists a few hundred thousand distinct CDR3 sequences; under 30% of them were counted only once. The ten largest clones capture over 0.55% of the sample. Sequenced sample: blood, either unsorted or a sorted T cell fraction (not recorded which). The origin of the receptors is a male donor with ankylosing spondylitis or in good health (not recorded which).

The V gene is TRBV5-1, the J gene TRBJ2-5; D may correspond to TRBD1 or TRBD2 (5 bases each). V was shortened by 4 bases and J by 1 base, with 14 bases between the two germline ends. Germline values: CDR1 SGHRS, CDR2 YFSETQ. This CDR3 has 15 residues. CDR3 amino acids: CASSPGIGTQETQYF. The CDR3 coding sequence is TGCGCCAGCAGCCCCGGCATTGGGACCCAAGAGACCCAGTACTTC.

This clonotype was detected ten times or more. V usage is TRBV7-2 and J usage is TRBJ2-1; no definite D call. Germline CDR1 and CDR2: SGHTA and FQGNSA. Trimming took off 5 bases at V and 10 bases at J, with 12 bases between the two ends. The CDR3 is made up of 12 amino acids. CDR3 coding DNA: TGTGCCAGCAGCCTCGGGCCAGCCGAGCAGTTCTTC. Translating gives CASSLGPAEQFF.

The chain's CDR3 is CSVAPGTHGETQYF. CDR3 in DNA: TGCAGCGTCGCCCCCGGGACCCACGGGGAGACCCAGTACTTC. This sequence joins TRBV29-1 and TRBJ2-5, with D possibly called TRBD1 or TRBD2 (5 bases each). Trimming left V 6 bases short and J 5 bases short, with 19 bases between. Germline V lookup: CDR1 SQVTM, CDR2 ANQGSEA. CDR3 length: 14 amino acids.

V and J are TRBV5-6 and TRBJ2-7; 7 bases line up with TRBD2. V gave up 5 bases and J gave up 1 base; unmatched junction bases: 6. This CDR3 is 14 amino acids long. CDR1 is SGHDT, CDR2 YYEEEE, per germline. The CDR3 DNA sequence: TGTGCCAGCAGTCAGCGGGACGGATCCTACGAGCAGTACTTC. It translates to CASSQRDGSYEQYF.

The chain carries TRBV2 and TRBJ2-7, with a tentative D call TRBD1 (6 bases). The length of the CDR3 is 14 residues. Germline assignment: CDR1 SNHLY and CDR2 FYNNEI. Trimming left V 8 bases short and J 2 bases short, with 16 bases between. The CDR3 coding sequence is TGTGCCAGCGCCCTCAGGCAGGGGACCTACGAGCAGTACTTC. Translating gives CASALRQGTYEQYF.

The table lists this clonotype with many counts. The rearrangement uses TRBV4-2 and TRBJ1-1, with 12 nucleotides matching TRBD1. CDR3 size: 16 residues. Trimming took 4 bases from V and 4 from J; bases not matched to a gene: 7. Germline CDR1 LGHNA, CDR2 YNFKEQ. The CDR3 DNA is TGTGCCAGCAGCCCCGGGACAGGGGGCCCGGGCACTGAAGCTTTCTTT. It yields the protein CASSPGTGGPGTEAFF.

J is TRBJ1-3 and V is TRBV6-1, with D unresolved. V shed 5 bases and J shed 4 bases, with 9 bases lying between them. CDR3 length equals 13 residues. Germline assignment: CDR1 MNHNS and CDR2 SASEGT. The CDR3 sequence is CASSPDPGNTIYF. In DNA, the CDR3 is TGTGCCAGCAGTCCGGACCCCGGAAACACCATATATTTT.

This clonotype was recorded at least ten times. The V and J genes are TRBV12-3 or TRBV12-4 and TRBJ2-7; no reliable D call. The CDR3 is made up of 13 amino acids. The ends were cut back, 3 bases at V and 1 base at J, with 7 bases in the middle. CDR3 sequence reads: CASSLIESYEQYF. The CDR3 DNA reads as TGTGCCAGCAGTTTGATTGAATCCTACGAGCAGTACTTC.

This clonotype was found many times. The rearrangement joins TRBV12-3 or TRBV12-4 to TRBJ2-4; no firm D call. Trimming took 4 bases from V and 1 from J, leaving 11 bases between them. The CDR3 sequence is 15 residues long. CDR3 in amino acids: CASSSNFRAKNIQYF. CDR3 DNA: TGTGCCAGCAGTTCCAACTTTCGGGCCAAAAACATTCAGTACTTC.

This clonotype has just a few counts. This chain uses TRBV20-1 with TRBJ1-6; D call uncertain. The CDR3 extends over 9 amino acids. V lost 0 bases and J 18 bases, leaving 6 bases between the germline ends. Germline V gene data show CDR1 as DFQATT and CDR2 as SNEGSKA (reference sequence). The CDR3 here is CSARESPHF. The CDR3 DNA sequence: TGCAGTGCTAGAGAGAGCCCCCACTTT.

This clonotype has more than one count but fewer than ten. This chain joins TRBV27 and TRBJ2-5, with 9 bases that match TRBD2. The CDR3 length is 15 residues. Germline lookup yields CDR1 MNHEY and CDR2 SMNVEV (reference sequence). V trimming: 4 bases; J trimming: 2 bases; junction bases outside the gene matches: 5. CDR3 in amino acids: CASSSPLAGQETQYF. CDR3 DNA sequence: TGTGCCAGCAGTTCCCCCCTAGCGGGGCAAGAGACCCAGTACTTC.

CDR3 region: CSAMRGALLTNYGYTF. The CDR3, as DNA: TGCAGTGCTATGAGGGGGGCGCTCCTTACTAACTATGGCTACACCTTC. The V gene is TRBV20-1, the J gene TRBJ1-2; D is perhaps TRBD1 (6 bases). The CDR3 has 16 amino acids. Germline-derived CDR1 and CDR2 are DFQATT and SNEGSKA (reference sequence). V lost 4 bases, J lost 0 bases, and 18 bases lay in between.

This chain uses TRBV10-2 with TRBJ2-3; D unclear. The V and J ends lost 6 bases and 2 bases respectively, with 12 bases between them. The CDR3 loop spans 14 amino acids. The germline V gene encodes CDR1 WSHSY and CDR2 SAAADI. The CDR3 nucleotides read TGCGCCAGCAGCTACACAAGGGACACAGATACGCAGTATTTT. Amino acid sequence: CASSYTRDTDTQYF.

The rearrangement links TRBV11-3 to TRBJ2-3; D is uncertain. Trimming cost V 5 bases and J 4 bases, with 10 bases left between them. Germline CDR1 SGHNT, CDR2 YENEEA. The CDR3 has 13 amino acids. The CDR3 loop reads CASSRRLADTQYF. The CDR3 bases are TGTGCCAGCAGCCGACGCCTTGCAGATACGCAGTATTTT.

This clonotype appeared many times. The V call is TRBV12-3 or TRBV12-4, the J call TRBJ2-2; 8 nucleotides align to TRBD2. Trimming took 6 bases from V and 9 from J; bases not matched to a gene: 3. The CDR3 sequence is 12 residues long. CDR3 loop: CASSGGAWELFF. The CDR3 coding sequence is TGTGCCAGCAGCGGGGGGGCCTGGGAGCTGTTTTTT.

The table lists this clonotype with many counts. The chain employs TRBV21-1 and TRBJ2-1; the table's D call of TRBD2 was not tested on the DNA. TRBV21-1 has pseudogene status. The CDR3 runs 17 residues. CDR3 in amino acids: CASSNMDGLHSYNEQFF. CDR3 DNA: TGTGCCAGCAGCAACATGGACGGCCTACACTCCTACAATGAGCAGTTCTTC.